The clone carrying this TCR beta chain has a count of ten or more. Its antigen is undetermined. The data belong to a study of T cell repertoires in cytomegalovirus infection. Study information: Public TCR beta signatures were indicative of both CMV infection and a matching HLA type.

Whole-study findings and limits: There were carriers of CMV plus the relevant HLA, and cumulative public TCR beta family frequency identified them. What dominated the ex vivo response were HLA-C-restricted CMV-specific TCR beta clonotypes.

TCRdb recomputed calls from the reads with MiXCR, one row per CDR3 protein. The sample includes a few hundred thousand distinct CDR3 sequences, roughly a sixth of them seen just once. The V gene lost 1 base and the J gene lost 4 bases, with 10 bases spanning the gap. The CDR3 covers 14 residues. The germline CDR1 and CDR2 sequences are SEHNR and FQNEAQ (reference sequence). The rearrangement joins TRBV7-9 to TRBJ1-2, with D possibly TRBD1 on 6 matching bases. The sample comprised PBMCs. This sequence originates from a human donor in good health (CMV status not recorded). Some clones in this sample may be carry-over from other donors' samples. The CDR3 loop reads CASSLGQGSYGYTF. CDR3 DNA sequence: TGTGCCAGCAGCTTAGGGCAGGGGTCCTATGGCTACACCTTC.